This T cell receptor (beta chain) stems from a study of early T cells in non-severe SARS-CoV-2 infection (dated by TCRdb to the early 2020s). Study-level background: Bulk RNA from unsorted whole blood was used for TCR sequencing, so alpha and beta chains could not be paired.

V and J lose 2 bases and 6 bases, and a span of 9 bases separates them. Its CDR3 holds 13 amino acids, cysteine through phenylalanine. Only the CDR3 DNA is retained, 39 bases long and in frame from the first base. A case-control design nested within a healthcare worker cohort in London, UK, was used, with weekly nasopharyngeal swab PCR tests and blood sampling performed. Healthcare workers were recruited during the week of the UK lockdown, between 23 and 31 March 2020, and followed weekly for up to roughly 15 weeks. The library relied on 5' RACE. These reads were obtained on a NextSeq 500. Unique molecular identifiers were attached to individual cDNA molecules in the TCR library protocol so that sequencing error and PCR bias could be corrected. TCR alpha and beta chains were both sequenced, and the abundances of alpha and beta sequences in each sample were closely correlated with each other. As for the authors' bioinformatics: Decombinator V4 was used to annotate TCR sequences for V gene, J gene and CDR3. TCRs were defined as expanded if a significant change between any two time points was detected under a Poisson model with p below 0.0001. TCR abundances were normalised to the total number of TCRs sequenced in each sample and reported as counts per million. TRAV1-2 paired with TRAJ12, TRAJ20 or TRAJ33 defined MAIT TCRs, while TRAV10 paired with TRAJ18 defined iNKT TCRs. A search of VDJdb, accessed on 1 November 2021, was run for TCRs annotated to CMV, EBV and SARS-CoV-2, with TCRs annotated for multiple antigens excluded. TCRdb handled the public reads itself, with Q25 trimming in fastp and clone calling in MiXCR, and kept productive beta chains. A single entry per CDR3 protein holds the most common genes and DNA from its merged rows. The authors' filters were not applied to this entry. The table for this sample lists some 80,000 distinct CDR3 sequences; roughly 15% of them were counted only once. The ten largest clonotypes hold 1.2% to 1.5% of the sample.

This clonotype occurred many times. No antigen is known for it. No base quality values were provided; no much bigger clone lies one nucleotide off. What the research found in general, with its limitations: VDJdb matching was skewed toward anti-spike CD8 responses, so virus-specific expansions were likely underestimated and private and CD4 specificities were missed.

Recombination joined TRBV12-3 or TRBV12-4 with TRBJ2-3, with the D segment possibly TRBD1 or TRBD2, each aligning over 5 bases. This clonotype was sampled from an adult who was a healthcare worker with PCR-confirmed SARS-CoV-2 infection or an uninfected control (not recorded which). Sequencing was done on a sample of whole blood. The DNA sequence is TGTGCCAGCAGTTTATGGGACCGTGATACGCAGTATTTT. It translates as CASSLWDRDTQYF.